These 20 T cell receptor beta chains were all obtained from the same sample, sequenced in a study of cytomegalovirus exposure and HLA in healthy donors. Primers: 60 Vbeta forward and 13 Jbeta reverse. Assay: immunoSEQ multiplex PCR; the TCRdb copy retains only in-frame clones and omits some. This table has 160,000 or so clones, around 84% appearing once. What was sequenced was PBMCs. The origin of the receptors is a woman in her 40s in good health and CMV-seronegative.

This CDR3 is CASSHPGQVRRNEQFF. The DNA for the CDR3 is TGTGCCAGCAGCCACCCGGGACAGGTGAGGAGGAATGAGCAGTTCTTC. The chain is built from TRBV14 and TRBJ2-1, with 8 bases fitting TRBD1. With 3 bases clipped from V and 7 bases from J, the junction kept 11 bases outside the gene matches. Germline CDR1 reads SGHDN; CDR2 reads FVKESK. The CDR3 sequence is 16 residues long.

The DNA of the CDR3 is TGTGCCAGCAGCCTCGGGGGATTCCCCTATGGCTACACCTTC. Protein sequence: CASSLGGFPYGYTF. The chain combines TRBV6-5 with TRBJ1-2; D possibly corresponds to TRBD1 (5 bases). There are 14 residues in the CDR3. Trimming stripped 6 bases from V and 4 bases from J, with 15 bases between. Looked up from germline, CDR1 is MNHEY and CDR2 is SVGAGI.

The chain joins TRBV19 to TRBJ2-2, with 7 bases lining up with TRBD1. This CDR3 has 15 residues. V gave up 0 bases and J gave up 6 bases; unmatched junction bases: 4. CDR1 is LNHDA and CDR2 is SQIVND in the germline V gene (reference sequence). The CDR3 DNA follows: TGTGCCAGTAGTATAGATAAGGGGGCGGCCGGGGAGCTGTTTTTT. Protein product: CASSIDKGAAGELFF.

This clone was found once. The J gene is TRBJ2-2, the V gene TRBV6-6; TRBD1 matches 9 bases. V shed 6 bases and J 5 bases; nucleotides not matched to a gene: 7. From germline, CDR1 is MNHNY and CDR2 SVGAGI (reference sequence). This CDR3 contains 15 residues. The DNA of the CDR3 is TGTGCCAGCAGCCTATCCGACAGGGGGACCGGGGAGCTGTTTTTT. Its protein is CASSLSDRGTGELFF.

The CDR3 sequence is CAISEPGQGYEQYF. In DNA form, the CDR3 reads TGTGCCATCAGTGAGCCGGGACAGGGATACGAGCAGTACTTC. This chain joins TRBV10-3 and TRBJ2-7, with 9 bases aligning to TRBD1. Trimming removed 2 bases from V and 4 bases from J; junction bases left unmatched: 3. CDR1 ENHRY and CDR2 SYGVKD come from the germline V gene. The CDR3 sequence is 14 residues long.

The genes are TRBV14 and TRBJ1-1; TRBD1 is a possible D gene (6 bases). Per the germline V gene, CDR1 is SGHDN and CDR2 is FVKESK. The CDR3 contains 13 residues. Trimming pared 5 bases from V and 4 bases from J, leaving 11 bases between. CDR3 region: CASSVTRGTEAFF. Here the CDR3 DNA reads TGTGCCAGCAGCGTGACCAGGGGCACTGAAGCTTTCTTT.

V is TRBV28 and J is TRBJ1-1, with TRBD1 as a possible D gene (6 bases). V gave up 4 bases and J gave up 0 bases, with 15 bases separating them. The CDR3 contains 16 residues. The germline V gene has CDR1 MDHEN and CDR2 SYDVKM. This CDR3 reads CASSYIRTDMNTEAFF. CDR3 in DNA: TGTGCCAGCAGTTACATTAGGACAGACATGAACACTGAAGCTTTCTTT. Looking up the rest from reference TRBV28 and TRBJ1-1 gives the full variable domain: DVKVTQSSRYLVKRTGEKVFLECVQDMDHENMFWYRQDPGLGLRLIYFSYDVKMKEKGDIPEGYSVSREKKERFSLILESASTNQTSMYLCASSYIRTDMNTEAFFGQGTRLTVV.

The rearrangement uses TRBV27 and TRBJ1-1; D gene unclear. CDR1 and CDR2 (germline): MNHEY, SMNVEV (reference sequence). CDR3 length: 11 amino acids. V dropped 6 bases and J dropped 7 bases, with 9 bases sitting between them. Here the CDR3 DNA reads TGTGCCAGCAGGATATACGGTGAAGCTTTCTTT. It encodes CASRIYGEAFF.

This clone was observed a single time. This chain connects TRBV2 to TRBJ2-1, with 11 bases that match TRBD2. The CDR3 contains 15 residues. Germline V gives CDR1 SNHLY, CDR2 FYNNEI. V shed 4 bases and J 8 bases; nucleotides not matched to a gene: 7. CDR3 residues: CASSGGSGGADEQFF. The DNA of the CDR3 is TGTGCCAGCAGTGGGGGTAGCGGGGGGGCCGATGAGCAGTTCTTC.

V usage is TRBV5-1 and J usage is TRBJ2-3, with 12 positions matching TRBD1. The CDR3 runs 15 residues. Looked up from germline, CDR1 is SGHRS and CDR2 is YFSETQ. Trimming cost V 3 bases and J 6 bases; bases outside gene matches: 5. As DNA, the CDR3 is TGCGCCAGCAGCTCCGGGACAGGGGGCTTGGATACGCAGTATTTT. Translating it yields CASSSGTGGLDTQYF.

This chain links TRBV7-2 with TRBJ2-3; D not certain. Germline values: CDR1 SGHTA, CDR2 FQGNSA. The CDR3 runs to 12 residues. V was pared by 2 bases and J by 6 bases, with 6 bases between. The CDR3 nucleotides read TGTGCCAGCAGCTTATTCGGGGATACGCAGTATTTT. The encoded protein is CASSLFGDTQYF.

The genes are TRBV12-5 and TRBJ1-5, with D perhaps TRBD1 (6 bases). V was trimmed by 7 bases and J by 0 bases, leaving 22 bases between them. This CDR3 comprises 18 residues. CDR1 and CDR2 (germline): LGHNT, FRNRAP. The CDR3 DNA reads TGTGCTAGTGCCCCGAGGGGGACGGGAATCTATAGCAATCAGCCCCAGCATTTT. Translating it yields CASAPRGTGIYSNQPQHF.

The V and J genes are TRBV7-2 and TRBJ2-3; 10 positions agree with TRBD2. CDR1 and CDR2 (germline): SGHTA, FQGNSA. V lost 3 bases to trimming and J lost 2 bases; unmatched junction nucleotides: 2. The CDR3 has 15 residues. Here the CDR3 DNA reads TGTGCCAGCAGCTTCGGACTAGCGGACACAGATACGCAGTATTTT. It is translated as CASSFGLADTDTQYF.

This clone came up once. The V and J genes are TRBV13 and TRBJ1-5, with a weak D call TRBD1 (5 bases). Germline V lookup: CDR1 PRHDT, CDR2 FYEKMQ (reference sequence). Trimming pared 2 bases from V and 1 base from J, leaving 12 bases between. The CDR3 covers 16 residues. The CDR3 loop is CASSLIDSGSNQPQHF. The CDR3 DNA reads TGTGCCAGCAGCTTAATCGACAGCGGGAGCAATCAGCCCCAGCATTTT.

This rearrangement joins TRBV5-4 to TRBJ1-2; no reliable D call. The V and J ends lost 0 bases and 7 bases respectively, with 13 bases between them. Germline CDR1 SGHNT, CDR2 YYREEE (reference sequence). The CDR3 is 14 amino acids. The CDR3 nucleotides are TGTGCCAGCAGCTTGGACAGATCCTTTTTTGGCTACACCTTC. It yields the protein CASSLDRSFFGYTF.

The gene calls are TRBV6-1 and TRBJ1-3; no reliable D call. The germline gives CDR1 MNHNS, CDR2 SASEGT. The V gene lost 6 bases and the J gene lost 0 bases, with 6 bases spanning the gap. This CDR3 contains 13 residues. The CDR3: CASRSSSGNTIYF. As DNA, the CDR3 is TGTGCCAGCAGATCGAGCTCTGGAAACACCATATATTTT.

The chain has TRBV6-6 and TRBJ2-3; 8 nucleotides agree with TRBD2. This CDR3 spans 15 amino acids. The V and J ends lost 6 bases and 2 bases, in that order; junction bases with no gene match: 7. Germline loops: CDR1 MNHNY, CDR2 SVGAGI (reference sequence). The CDR3 bases are TGTGCCAGCAGAGTGAGCGGGGGTCCCACAGATACGCAGTATTTT. The encoded protein is CASRVSGGPTDTQYF.

The J gene is TRBJ2-5, the V gene TRBV5-1, with 7 bases matching TRBD2. This CDR3 region has 17 residues. Trimming at V came to 1 base and at J to 2 bases, leaving 11 bases not matched to a gene. Germline V CDR1 and CDR2: SGHRS, YFSETQ. CDR3 nucleotide sequence: TGCGCCAGCAGCTTGCAATGGGACGGGGGAGGGCAAGAGACCCAGTACTTC. Protein sequence: CASSLQWDGGGQETQYF.

The chain carries TRBV4-1 and TRBJ1-3, with D unclear. Trimming left V 1 base short and J 2 bases short, with 21 bases between. CDR3 size: 19 residues. Germline V lookup: CDR1 MGHRA, CDR2 YSYEKL. CDR3: CASSQGYFRVTRAGNTIYF. CDR3 DNA: TGCGCCAGCAGCCAAGGATACTTTCGGGTGACGAGAGCTGGAAACACCATATATTTT.

The chain uses TRBV5-1 and TRBJ1-1; 7 bases map to TRBD1. V was pared by 1 base and J by 0 bases, with 6 bases of the junction left unmatched. The germline V gene has CDR1 SGHRS and CDR2 YFSETQ. The CDR3 runs to 16 residues. The chain's CDR3 is CASSLSTGAMNTEAFF. The CDR3 DNA follows: TGCGCCAGCAGCTTGTCAACAGGGGCCATGAACACTGAAGCTTTCTTT.